The TCR beta chain described here comes from a study of cytomegalovirus exposure and HLA in healthy donors. Findings and caveats of the study: The study had only CMV serostatus as immune exposure information.

There are 15 residues in the CDR3. V trimming: 3 bases; J trimming: 6 bases; junction bases outside the gene matches: 9. CDR1 and CDR2 (germline): MNHEY, SVGAGI. PCR involved 60 Vbeta and 13 Jbeta primers. Repertoires were generated with immunoSEQ multiplex PCR, while TCRdb's copy carries only in-frame clones and drops some. The sample has 99,000 or so clones, around 70% seen once. This clone was recorded a few times. The antigen remains unidentified. Sequencing used PBMCs. The V and J genes are TRBV6-5 and TRBJ2-3; 7 bases align to TRBD1. This clonotype was obtained from a man aged 25 to 45 in good health and CMV-seronegative. The CDR3, as DNA: TGTGCCAGCAGTTATTCGGGACAGTTAACTGATACGCAGTATTTT. Amino acid sequence: CASSYSGQLTDTQYF.